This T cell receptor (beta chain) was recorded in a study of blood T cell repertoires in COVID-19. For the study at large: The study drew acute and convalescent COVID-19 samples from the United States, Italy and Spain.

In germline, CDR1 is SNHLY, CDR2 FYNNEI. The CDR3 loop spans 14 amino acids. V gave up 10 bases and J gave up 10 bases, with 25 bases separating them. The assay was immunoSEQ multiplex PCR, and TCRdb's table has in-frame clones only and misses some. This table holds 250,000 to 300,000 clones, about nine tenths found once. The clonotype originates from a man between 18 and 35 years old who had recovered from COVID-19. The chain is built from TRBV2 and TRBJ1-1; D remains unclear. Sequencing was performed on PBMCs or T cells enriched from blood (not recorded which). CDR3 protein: CATKQSGPVLPAFF. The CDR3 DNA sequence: TGTGCCACCAAGCAGTCAGGTCCTGTTTTGCCAGCTTTCTTT.